This T cell receptor beta chain was profiled in a study of T cells in Graves' hyperthyroidism and ophthalmopathy (dated by TCRdb to between 2018 and 2021). With respect to the entire study: Peripheral blood samples were taken at the time of initial diagnosis, prior to any treatment. TCR V-J signatures able to tell the groups apart were searched for in a discovery cohort of 90 to 100 patients, of whom more than 40 had Graves' ophthalmopathy and more than 55 had stable Graves' hyperthyroidism. Whether ophthalmopathy could be predicted prospectively was tested in an independent validation cohort made up of 18 to 20 hyperthyroidism patients plus 17 patients who later progressed to ophthalmopathy. For training and testing, the 100 or so patients in the discovery cohort were randomly divided in a 7:3 ratio. Thyroid tissue and blood T-cell repertoires from six Graves' hyperthyroidism patients were also compared in the study. Once sampling was done, hyperthyroidism patients were given methimazole at a starting dose of 30 mg daily, whereas ophthalmopathy patients were given high-dose intravenous methylprednisolone. TCR Vbeta CDR3 sequencing of roughly 140 peripheral blood samples (43 ophthalmopathy, about 74 hyperthyroidism and some 17 progressor patients) is reported in the paper.

Broad study findings and their caveats: Sample size was not statistically predetermined, and investigators were not blinded to group allocation. A 13 V-J signature model separated ophthalmopathy from stable hyperthyroidism, with roughly 88% sensitivity and 81% to 82% specificity in cross-validation and 80%/75% in testing. In validation, the model predicted progression to ophthalmopathy with approximately 71% sensitivity and approximately 72% specificity, a median of about six months before onset. Most expanded thyroid clonotypes (frequency above 0.001) were also detected in blood, suggesting blood repertoires may reflect thyroid immune responses.

V lost 7 bases and J lost 0 bases; the stretch between them is 10 bases long. From the cysteine through the phenylalanine, the CDR3 covers 13 amino acids. Of the read, only the CDR3 DNA is kept; its 39 bases are in frame from base 1. Sequences SGHTA (CDR1) and FQGNSA (CDR2) are obtained from the germline V gene. TCR beta CDR3 regions were amplified from RNA transcripts. The TCR CDR3 was subjected to a first round of RT-PCR using the HTBI primer set and the Qiagen OneStep RT-PCR kit. A second multiplex PCR round built the libraries, followed by size selection and purification. Paired-end sequencing of the libraries was performed with 100 bp reads on an Illumina HiSeq2000. From the authors' description of their analysis: SOAPnuke was used to process the raw data, removing reads that contained adapters or uncalled bases, had a mean Phred below 15, or lacked an exact match to the constant primer or identifier. High-quality paired reads were merged using COPE v1.2.5, and each unique nucleotide sequence was defined as a clonotype. MiTCR v1.1 was used to align clonotypes to the IMGT TRBV, TRBD and TRBJ reference segments. Only V-J combinations with frequency above 0.0001, covering 99% to 99.2% of repertoires, were analysed. The TCS score was defined as the ratio of F50 (clonal expansion) to E x V (chaos), calculated using BLOSUM62-based TCRdist between CDR3 peptides within each V-J. Welch's t-statistics and random forest reduced fewer than 600 V-J features to about 13, which were used in a naive Bayes classifier (R e1071). Using fastp at Q25 and MiXCR, TCRdb reprocessed the public reads and kept productive beta chains. Each CDR3 protein gets just one entry, which takes the most common genes and DNA from the rows behind it. The V and J calls here are based on TCRdb, not the publication. This sample comprises roughly 290,000 distinct CDR3 sequences, more than 15% of them detected only once. Roughly 50% of the sample comes from the top ten.

This clonotype showed up many times. This receptor's antigen is unknown. The record has no base qualities; no much larger clone is one base away. Ophthalmopathy patients had moderately to severely active disease, with a Clinical Activity Score of 3 or more, a NOSPECS grade of 4 or more, and a disease duration of less than 3 months. The study excluded patients with uncontrolled infections, other autoimmune diseases, pregnancy or lactation. Diagnoses were based on clinical symptoms, serum thyroxine and TRAb, thyroid ultrasound and orbital computed tomography. Ficoll-Paque density gradient centrifugation was used to isolate PBMCs from about 10 ml of fresh peripheral blood. Trizol reagent was used to extract total RNA, and RNA quality was then checked on an Agilent 2100 Bioanalyzer.

The sequence was collected from a woman aged 55-70 years with Graves' ophthalmopathy. The chain is encoded by TRBV7-2 joined to TRBJ2-7, with the D gene not clear enough to name. The sample consisted of blood. This receptor has the CDR3 CASTLGPSYEQYF. The DNA is TGTGCCAGCACCCTAGGACCCTCCTACGAGCAGTACTTC. With all but the CDR3 taken from the reference TRBV7-2 and TRBJ2-7 genes, the full variable domain is: GAGVSQSPSNKVTEKGKDVELRCDPISGHTALYWYRQSLGQGLEFLIYFQGNSAPDKSGLPSDRFSAERTGGSVSTLTIQRTQQEDSAVYLCASTLGPSYEQYFGPGTRLTVT.